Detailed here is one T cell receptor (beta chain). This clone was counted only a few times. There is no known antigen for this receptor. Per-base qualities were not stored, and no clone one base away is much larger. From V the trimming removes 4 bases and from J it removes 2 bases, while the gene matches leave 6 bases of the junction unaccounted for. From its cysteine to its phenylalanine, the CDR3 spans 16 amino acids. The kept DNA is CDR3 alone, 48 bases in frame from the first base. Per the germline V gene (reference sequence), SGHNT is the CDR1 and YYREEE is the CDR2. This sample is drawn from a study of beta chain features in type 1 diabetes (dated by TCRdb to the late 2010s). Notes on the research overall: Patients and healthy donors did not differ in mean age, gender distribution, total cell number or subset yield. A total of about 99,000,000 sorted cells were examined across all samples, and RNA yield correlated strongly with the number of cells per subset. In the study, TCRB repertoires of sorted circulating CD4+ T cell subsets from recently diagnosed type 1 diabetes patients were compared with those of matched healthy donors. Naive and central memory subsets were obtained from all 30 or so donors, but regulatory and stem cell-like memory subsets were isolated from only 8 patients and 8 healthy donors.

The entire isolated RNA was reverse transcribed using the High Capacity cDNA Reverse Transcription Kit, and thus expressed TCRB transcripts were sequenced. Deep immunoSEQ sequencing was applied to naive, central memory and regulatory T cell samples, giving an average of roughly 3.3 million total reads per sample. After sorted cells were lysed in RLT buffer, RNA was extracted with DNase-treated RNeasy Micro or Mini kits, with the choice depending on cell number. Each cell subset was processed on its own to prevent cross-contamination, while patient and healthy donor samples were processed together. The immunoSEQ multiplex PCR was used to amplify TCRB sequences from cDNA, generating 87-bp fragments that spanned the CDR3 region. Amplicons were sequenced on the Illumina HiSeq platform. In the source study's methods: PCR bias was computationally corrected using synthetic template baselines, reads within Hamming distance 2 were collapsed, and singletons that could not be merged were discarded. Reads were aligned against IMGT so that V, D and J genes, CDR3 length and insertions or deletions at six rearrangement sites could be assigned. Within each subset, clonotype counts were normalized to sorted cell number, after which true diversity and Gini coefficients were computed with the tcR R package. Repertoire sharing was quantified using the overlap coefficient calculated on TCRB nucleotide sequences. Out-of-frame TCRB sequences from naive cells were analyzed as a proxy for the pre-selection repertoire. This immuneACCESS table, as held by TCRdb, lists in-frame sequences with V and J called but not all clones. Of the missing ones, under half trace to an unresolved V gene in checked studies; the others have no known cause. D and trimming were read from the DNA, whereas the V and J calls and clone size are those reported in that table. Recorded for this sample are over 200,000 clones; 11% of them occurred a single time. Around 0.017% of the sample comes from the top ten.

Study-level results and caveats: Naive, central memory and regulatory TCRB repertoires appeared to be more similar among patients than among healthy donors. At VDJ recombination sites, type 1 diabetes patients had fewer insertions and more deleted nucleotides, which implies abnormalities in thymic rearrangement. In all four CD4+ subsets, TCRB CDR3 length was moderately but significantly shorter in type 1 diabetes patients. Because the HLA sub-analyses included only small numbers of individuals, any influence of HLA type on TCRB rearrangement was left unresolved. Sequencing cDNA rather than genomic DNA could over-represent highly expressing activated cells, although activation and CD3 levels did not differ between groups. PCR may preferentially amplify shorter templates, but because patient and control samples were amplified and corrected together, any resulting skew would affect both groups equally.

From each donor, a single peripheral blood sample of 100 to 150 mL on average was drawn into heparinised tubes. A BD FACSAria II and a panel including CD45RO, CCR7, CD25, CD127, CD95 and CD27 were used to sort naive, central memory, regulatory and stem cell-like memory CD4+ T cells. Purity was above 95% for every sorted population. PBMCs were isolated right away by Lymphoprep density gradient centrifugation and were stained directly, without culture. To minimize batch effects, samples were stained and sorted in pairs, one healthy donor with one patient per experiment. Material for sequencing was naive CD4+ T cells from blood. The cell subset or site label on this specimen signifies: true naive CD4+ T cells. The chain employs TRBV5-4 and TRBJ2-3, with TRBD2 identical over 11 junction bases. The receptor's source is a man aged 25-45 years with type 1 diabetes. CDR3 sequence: CASSLTSGVYTDTQYF. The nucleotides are TGTGCCAGCAGCCTGACTAGCGGGGTATACACAGATACGCAGTATTTT.